The rows below give T cell receptor beta chains drawn from one sample of a study of cytomegalovirus exposure and HLA in healthy donors. Only in-frame clones appear in the TCRdb table, and some are missing; sequencing was by immunoSEQ multiplex PCR. In all, the sample yields 75,000 to 90,000 clones. Sequenced: PBMCs. The receptors were sampled from a woman aged 55-69 years in good health and CMV-seronegative. Each CDR3 is given with its conserved first and last residue. A D gene is named only where the DNA matches it firmly.

j_call,d_call,v_call,cdr3_aa,cdr3_nt
TRBJ1-2,TRBD1,TRBV10-3,CAISADRGRNLYGYTF,TGTGCCATCAGCGCAGACAGGGGCCGCAATCTCTATGGCTACACCTTC
TRBJ1-1,-,TRBV27,CASSIWRMEDRRLTEAFF,TGTGCCAGCAGTATATGGCGAATGGAGGACCGTCGACTCACTGAAGCTTTCTTT
TRBJ1-1,-,TRBV4-3,CASSQVRGITEAFF,TGCGCCAGCAGCCAAGTCAGGGGTATCACTGAAGCTTTCTTT
TRBJ2-3,-,TRBV2,CASSESGQPTDTQYF,TGTGCCAGCAGTGAATCAGGACAGCCCACAGATACGCAGTATTTT
TRBJ2-7,TRBD1,TRBV4-2,CASSQEDRGYEQYF,TGTGCCAGCAGCCAAGAAGACAGGGGGTACGAGCAGTACTTC
TRBJ2-7,-,TRBV27,CASRAQQGSYEQYF,TGTGCCAGCAGGGCCCAACAGGGATCCTACGAGCAGTACTTC
TRBJ2-7,TRBD2,TRBV7-9,CASSGPRGDGRETYEQYF,TGTGCCAGCAGTGGCCCCCGTGGGGACGGGAGGGAAACCTACGAGCAGTACTTC
TRBJ2-1,TRBD2,TRBV9,CASSGRAGGQRNEQFF,TGTGCCAGCAGCGGCCGAGCGGGAGGGCAGAGGAATGAGCAGTTCTTC
TRBJ2-7,TRBD2,TRBV4-2,CASSPPAGFFEQYF,TGTGCCAGCAGCCCCCCAGCGGGGTTTTTTGAGCAGTACTTC
TRBJ2-5,TRBD1,TRBV28,CASSSALRGRKGETQYF,TGTGCCAGCAGTTCCGCGCTCAGGGGGCGCAAGGGGGAGACCCAGTACTTC
TRBJ2-7,-,TRBV21-1,CASSKRMEQYF,TGTGCCAGCAGCAAGAGGATGGAGCAGTACTTC
TRBJ1-1,-,TRBV7-9,CASSESYAGAEAFF,TGTGCCAGCAGCGAAAGTTATGCAGGCGCTGAAGCTTTCTTT
TRBJ1-2,TRBD1,TRBV5-1,CASSLVGQGHGGYTF,TGCGCCAGCAGCTTGGTGGGACAGGGACATGGTGGCTACACCTTC
TRBJ2-1,TRBD2,TRBV6-1,CASSEIVKLAGGGNEQFF,TGTGCCAGCAGTGAAATAGTGAAGTTAGCGGGAGGGGGCAATGAGCAGTTCTTC
TRBJ2-1,TRBD2,TRBV27,CASTTQGGTSGRSEQFF,TGTGCCAGCACCACCCAAGGGGGGACTAGCGGGAGATCTGAGCAGTTCTTC
TRBJ2-2,-,TRBV29-1,CSVARGAAGELFF,TGCAGCGTTGCCCGGGGGGCCGCCGGGGAGCTGTTTTTT
TRBJ1-2,-,TRBV29-1,CSTSDLGGYGYTF,TGCAGCACATCGGACTTGGGAGGGTATGGCTACACCTTC
TRBJ2-5,-,TRBV10-3,CAISGPERETQYF,TGTGCCATCAGCGGCCCCGAGAGGGAGACCCAGTACTTC
TRBJ2-5,TRBD1,TRBV5-1,CASSARQGLETQYF,TGCGCCAGCAGCGCCCGACAGGGGTTGGAGACCCAGTACTTC
TRBJ2-7,-,TRBV6-1,CASSEARGGGGSYEQYF,TGTGCCAGCAGTGAAGCGCGAGGAGGGGGGGGTTCCTACGAGCAGTACTTC
TRBJ2-1,TRBD1,TRBV27,CATRKITGAAYNEQFF,TGTGCCACCCGTAAGATTACAGGGGCGGCCTACAATGAGCAGTTCTTC
TRBJ2-7,-,TRBV7-8,CASSQPTSAHEQYF,TGTGCCAGCAGCCAACCGACTAGTGCCCACGAGCAGTACTTC
TRBJ2-1,-,TRBV2,CASTGYNEQFF,TGTGCCAGCACAGGTTACAATGAGCAGTTCTTC
TRBJ2-3,-,TRBV9,CASSPNSGNTQYF,TGTGCCAGCAGCCCCAACTCAGGGAATACGCAGTATTTT
TRBJ2-3,-,TRBV7-9,CASSLDRMTDTQYF,TGTGCCAGCAGCTTAGACAGGATGACAGATACGCAGTATTTT
TRBJ2-2,TRBD2,TRBV2,CASSGLAGNTGELFF,TGTGCCAGCAGTGGATTAGCGGGGAACACCGGGGAGCTGTTTTTT
TRBJ2-7,TRBD2,TRBV28,CASSFPASGRGFEQYF,TGTGCCAGCAGTTTCCCTGCTAGCGGGAGAGGGTTCGAGCAGTACTTC
TRBJ1-6,TRBD1,TRBV4-1,CASSQDRPGGYSPLHF,TGCGCCAGCAGCCAAGATCGACCAGGGGGCTATTCACCCCTCCACTTT
TRBJ2-7,-,TRBV5-6,CASSTGHPSEQYF,TGTGCCAGCAGCACGGGACACCCCTCCGAGCAGTACTTC
TRBJ2-3,-,TRBV2,CASSDVRVKDTQYF,TGTGCCAGCAGTGATGTCAGGGTAAAAGATACGCAGTATTTT
TRBJ1-5,TRBD1,TRBV2,CASTRQGGNQPQHF,TGTGCCAGCACACGACAGGGCGGCAATCAGCCCCAGCATTTT
TRBJ2-5,TRBD1,TRBV5-1,CASSPLGTATPITQYF,TGCGCCAGCTCTCCCCTAGGGACAGCCACTCCTATTACCCAGTACTTC
TRBJ2-7,TRBD2,TRBV9,CASSVQGGTSGYEQYF,TGTGCCAGCAGCGTCCAAGGGGGGACTAGCGGCTACGAGCAGTACTTC
TRBJ2-3,TRBD1,TRBV6-5,CASSEQGAIDTQYF,TGTGCCAGCAGCGAACAGGGGGCGATCGATACGCAGTATTTT
TRBJ2-3,-,TRBV5-1,CASSLAGGGTDTQYF,TGCGCCAGCAGCTTGGCCGGCGGGGGCACAGATACGCAGTATTTT
TRBJ1-1,-,TRBV27,CASTPGHSNTEAFF,TGTGCCAGCACCCCGGGACACTCTAACACTGAAGCTTTCTTT
TRBJ1-2,-,TRBV6-5,CASRSRPLGGYTF,TGTGCCAGTCGGTCCCGCCCTCTGGGCGGCTACACCTTC
TRBJ2-2,-,TRBV5-1,CASSGDTNTGELFF,TGCGCCAGCAGTGGGGACACAAACACCGGGGAGCTGTTTTTT
TRBJ2-7,TRBD1,TRBV7-2,CASSLFGGTGGLTTEQYF,TGTGCCAGCAGCTTATTTGGGGGAACAGGGGGCCTCACTACCGAGCAGTACTTC
TRBJ2-7,TRBD2,TRBV5-5,CASSLGRGGSYEQYF,TGTGCCAGCAGCTTGGGGCGGGGAGGGTCCTACGAGCAGTACTTC
TRBJ2-1,-,TRBV7-2,CASSPRALYNEQFF,TGTGCCAGCAGCCCGCGGGCTCTCTACAATGAGCAGTTCTTC
TRBJ1-4,-,TRBV7-9,CASSLKDGGLIATNEKLFF,TGTGCCAGCAGCCTAAAGGACGGAGGGCTGATTGCAACTAATGAAAAACTGTTTTTT
TRBJ1-2,-,TRBV5-1,CASSLELSSELNGYTF,TGCGCCAGCAGCTTGGAGCTATCGTCGGAGCTTAATGGCTACACCTTC
TRBJ2-5,-,TRBV6-1,CASRGLVTETQYF,TGTGCCAGCCGGGGATTAGTTACTGAGACCCAGTACTTC
TRBJ2-7,-,TRBV28,CASSSYYEQYF,TGTGCCAGCAGCTCCTACTACGAGCAGTACTTC
TRBJ2-1,TRBD2,TRBV6-5,CASKRTSGIHNEQFF,TGTGCCAGCAAAAGGACTAGCGGGATTCACAATGAGCAGTTCTTC
TRBJ2-5,-,TRBV6-5,CASTQAGEETQYF,TGTGCCAGCACCCAAGCCGGGGAAGAGACCCAGTACTTC
TRBJ1-4,TRBD1,TRBV30,CAWRSRDSRHEKLFF,TGTGCCTGGAGATCTCGGGACAGCCGGCATGAAAAACTGTTTTTT
TRBJ2-5,-,TRBV7-2,CASSLSNSQETQYF,TGTGCCAGCAGCTTAAGTAACAGCCAAGAGACCCAGTACTTC
TRBJ2-5,-,TRBV1,CTSSQDWFAAGSGSETQYF,-
TRBJ2-3,TRBD2,TRBV5-1,CASSYGLAGGPDTQYF,TGCGCCAGCAGCTATGGACTAGCGGGAGGGCCTGATACGCAGTATTTT
TRBJ2-7,TRBD2,TRBV6-1,CASRDPSGPSYEQYF,TGTGCCAGCAGGGATCCTAGCGGACCATCCTACGAGCAGTACTTC
TRBJ2-7,-,TRBV5-6,CASNPRQLRTAGEQYF,TGTGCCAGCAACCCCCGACAGCTCCGGACGGCGGGGGAGCAGTACTTC
TRBJ2-5,-,TRBV18,CASSSPSRYQETQYF,TGTGCCAGCTCAAGCCCGAGCCGATATCAAGAGACCCAGTACTTC